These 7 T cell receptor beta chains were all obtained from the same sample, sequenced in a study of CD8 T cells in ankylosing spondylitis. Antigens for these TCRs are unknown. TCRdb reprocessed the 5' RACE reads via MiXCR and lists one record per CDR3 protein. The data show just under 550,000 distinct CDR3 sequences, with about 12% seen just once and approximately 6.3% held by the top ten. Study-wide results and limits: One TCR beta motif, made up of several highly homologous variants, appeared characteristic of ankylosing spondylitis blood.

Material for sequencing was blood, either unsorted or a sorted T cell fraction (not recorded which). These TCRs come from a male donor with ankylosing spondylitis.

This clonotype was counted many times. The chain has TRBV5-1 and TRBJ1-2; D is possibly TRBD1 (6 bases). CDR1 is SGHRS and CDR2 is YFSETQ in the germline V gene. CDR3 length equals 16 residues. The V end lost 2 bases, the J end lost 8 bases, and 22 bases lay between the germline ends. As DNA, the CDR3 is TGCGCCAGCAGCTTACCCGTGCGGGGGGCCCAAGAGGGCTACACCTTC. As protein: CASSLPVRGAQEGYTF.

CDR3 sequence (DNA): TGTGCCAGCAGAAAACAGGGGGACACCGGGGAGCTGTTTTTT. Its protein product is CASRKQGDTGELFF. This chain connects TRBV4-2 to TRBJ2-2, with 8 bases identical to TRBD1. CDR1 and CDR2 (germline): LGHNA, YNFKEQ. This CDR3 has 14 residues. V shed 6 bases and J 3 bases; nucleotides not matched to a gene: 3.

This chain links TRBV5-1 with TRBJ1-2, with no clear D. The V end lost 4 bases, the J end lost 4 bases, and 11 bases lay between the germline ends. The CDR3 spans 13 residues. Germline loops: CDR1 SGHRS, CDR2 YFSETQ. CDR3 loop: CASSNPEGYGYTF. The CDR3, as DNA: TGCGCCAGCAGCAACCCCGAAGGCTATGGCTACACCTTC.

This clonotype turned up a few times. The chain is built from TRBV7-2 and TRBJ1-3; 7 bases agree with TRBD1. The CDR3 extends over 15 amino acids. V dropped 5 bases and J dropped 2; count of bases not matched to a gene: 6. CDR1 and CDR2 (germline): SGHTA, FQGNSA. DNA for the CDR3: TGTGCCAGCAGCAACCAGGGGGGAACTGGAAACACCATATATTTT. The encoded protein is CASSNQGGTGNTIYF.

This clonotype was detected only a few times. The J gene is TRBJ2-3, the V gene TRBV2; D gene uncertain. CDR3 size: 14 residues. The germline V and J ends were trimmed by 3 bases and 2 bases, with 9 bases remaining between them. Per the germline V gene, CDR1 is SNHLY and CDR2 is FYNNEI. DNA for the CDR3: TGTGCCAGCAGTGAGGTTGGCCCCACAGATACGCAGTATTTT. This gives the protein CASSEVGPTDTQYF.

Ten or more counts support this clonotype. The CDR3 region is CSVAGAGGLWYNEQFF. The CDR3 DNA reads TGCAGCGTTGCTGGTGCGGGGGGGCTCTGGTACAATGAGCAGTTCTTC. The chain recombines TRBV29-1 with TRBJ2-1; 9 bases match TRBD2. The CDR3 runs to 16 residues. V was pared by 4 bases and J by 4 bases, with 11 bases of the junction left unmatched. Per the germline V gene, CDR1 is SQVTM and CDR2 is ANQGSEA.

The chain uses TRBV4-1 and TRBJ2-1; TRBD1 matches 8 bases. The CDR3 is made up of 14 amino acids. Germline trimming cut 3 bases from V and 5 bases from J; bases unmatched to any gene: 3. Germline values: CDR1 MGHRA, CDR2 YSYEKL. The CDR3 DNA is TGCGCCAGCAGCCATACGGACAGGGACAATGAGCAGTTCTTC. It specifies CASSHTDRDNEQFF.